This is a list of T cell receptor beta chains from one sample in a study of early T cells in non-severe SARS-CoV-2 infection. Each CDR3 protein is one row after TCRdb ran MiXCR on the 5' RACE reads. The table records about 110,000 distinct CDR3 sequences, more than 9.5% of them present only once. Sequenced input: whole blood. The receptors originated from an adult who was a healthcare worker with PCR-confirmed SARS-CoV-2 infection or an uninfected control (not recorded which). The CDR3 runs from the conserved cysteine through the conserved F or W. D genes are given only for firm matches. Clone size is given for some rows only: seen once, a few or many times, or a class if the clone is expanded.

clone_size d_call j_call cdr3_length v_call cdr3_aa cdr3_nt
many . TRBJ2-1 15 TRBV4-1 CASSQRWGEYNEQFF TGCGCCAGCAGCCAAAGGTGGGGGGAATACAATGAGCAGTTCTTC
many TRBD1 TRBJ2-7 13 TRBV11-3 CASSPSTGGEQYF TGTGCCAGCAGCCCTTCGACAGGGGGCGAGCAGTACTTC
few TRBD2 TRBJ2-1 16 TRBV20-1 CSARLTRLAGNNEQFF TGCAGTGCTAGATTAACCCGACTAGCGGGAAACAATGAGCAGTTCTTC
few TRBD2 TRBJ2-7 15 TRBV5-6 CASSSSSSGIPEQYF TGTGCCAGCAGCTCCAGCAGTAGCGGGATCCCCGAGCAGTACTTC
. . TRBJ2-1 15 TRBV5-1 CATRRAGSSYNEQFF TGCGCCACCCGCCGGGCGGGATCTTCTTACAATGAGCAGTTCTTC
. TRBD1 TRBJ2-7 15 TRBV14 CASSQSRQGFYEQYF TGTGCCAGCAGCCAAAGTAGACAGGGGTTCTACGAGCAGTACTTC
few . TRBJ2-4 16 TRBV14 CASSRGSGLAKNIQYF TGTGCCAGCAGCCGGGGCAGCGGCCTAGCCAAAAACATTCAGTACTTC
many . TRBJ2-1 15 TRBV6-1 CASRPPGSFYNEQFF TGTGCCAGCAGACCGCCAGGGTCTTTTTACAATGAGCAGTTCTTC
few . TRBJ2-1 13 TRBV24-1 CATSDLTPHEQFF TGTGCCACCAGTGATCTGACCCCCCATGAGCAGTTCTTC
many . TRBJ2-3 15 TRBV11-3 CASSLGLTITDTQYF TGTGCCAGCAGCTTAGGGTTGACAATCACAGATACGCAGTATTTT
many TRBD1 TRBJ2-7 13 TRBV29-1 CSVEDRNNYEQYF TGCAGCGTTGAGGACAGGAACAACTACGAGCAGTACTTC
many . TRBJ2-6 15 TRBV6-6 CASSPEQFGANVLTF TGTGCCAGCAGCCCGGAGCAGTTTGGGGCCAACGTCCTGACTTTC
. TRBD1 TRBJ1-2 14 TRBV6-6 CASSYSTGTGVFTF TGTGCCAGCAGTTACTCGACGGGGACAGGGGTGTTCACCTTC
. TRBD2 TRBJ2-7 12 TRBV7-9 CASSPGLASNDF TGTGCCAGCAGCCCTGGACTAGCTTCCAATGACTTC
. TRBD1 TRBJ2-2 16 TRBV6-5 CASREGGSTYTGELFF TGTGCCAGCAGGGAAGGGGGCTCAACTTACACCGGGGAGCTGTTTTTT
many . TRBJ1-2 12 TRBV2 CASSVEIYGYTF TGTGCCAGCAGTGTAGAAATCTATGGCTACACCTTC
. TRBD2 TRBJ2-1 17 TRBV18 CASSRGTSGSGYNEQFF TGTGCCAGCTCAAGAGGGACTAGCGGGAGTGGCTACAATGAGCAGTTCTTC
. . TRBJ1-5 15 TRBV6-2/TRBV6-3 CASSRPSRANQPQHF TGTGCCAGCAGTCGGCCTTCGAGGGCTAATCAGCCCCAGCATTTT
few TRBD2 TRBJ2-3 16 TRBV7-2 CASSPTSGRAIDTQYF TGTGCCAGCAGCCCCACTAGCGGGAGGGCGATAGATACGCAGTATTTT
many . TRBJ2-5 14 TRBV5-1 CASSLRQAKETQYF TGCGCCAGCAGCTTGCGACAGGCAAAAGAGACCCAGTACTTC
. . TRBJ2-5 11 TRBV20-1 CSAHRQETQYF TGCAGTGCTCACAGACAAGAGACCCAGTACTTC
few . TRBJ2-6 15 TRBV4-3 CASSQGHSGANVLTF TGCGCCAGCAGCCAAGGTCACTCTGGGGCCAACGTCCTGACTTTC
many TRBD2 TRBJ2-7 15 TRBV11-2 CASSRTSETSYEQYF TGTGCCAGCAGCCGGACTAGCGAGACCTCCTACGAGCAGTACTTC
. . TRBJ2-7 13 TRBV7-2 CASSAVRGYEQYF TGTGCCAGCAGCGCCGTTCGGGGCTACGAGCAGTACTTC
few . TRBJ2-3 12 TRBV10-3 CAISEPSPTQYF TGTGCCATCAGTGAACCTAGTCCCACGCAGTATTTT
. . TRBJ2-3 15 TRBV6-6 CASSYSQTSTDTQYF TGTGCCAGCAGTTACTCTCAGACTAGCACAGATACGCAGTATTTT
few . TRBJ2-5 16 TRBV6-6 CASRRKLKPIQETQYF TGTGCCAGCAGGAGAAAGTTAAAGCCGATCCAAGAGACCCAGTACTTC
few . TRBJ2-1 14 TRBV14 CASSHRTDYNEQFF TGTGCCAGCAGCCATAGGACAGACTACAATGAGCAGTTCTTC
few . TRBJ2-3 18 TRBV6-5 CASSRFSAGTARTDTQYF TGTGCCAGCAGTCGCTTCTCCGCCGGGACGGCTCGCACAGATACGCAGTATTTT
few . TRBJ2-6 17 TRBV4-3 CASSPLPEASGANVLTF TGCGCCAGCAGCCCCCTGCCAGAAGCCTCTGGGGCCAACGTCCTGACTTTC
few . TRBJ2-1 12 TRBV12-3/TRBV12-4 CASSPLENEQFF TGTGCCAGCAGTCCCCTAGAGAATGAGCAGTTCTTC
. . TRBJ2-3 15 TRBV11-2 CASSLGAGAADTQYF TGTGCCAGCAGCTTAGGGGCGGGGGCCGCAGATACGCAGTATTTT
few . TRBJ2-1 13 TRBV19 CASSQTSFNEQFF TGTGCCAGTAGTCAGACTAGTTTCAATGAGCAGTTCTTC
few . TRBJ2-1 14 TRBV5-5 CASSLVSGGREQFF TGTGCCAGCAGCTTGGTGTCTGGGGGTCGGGAGCAGTTCTTC
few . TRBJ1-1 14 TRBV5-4 CASSLGGENTEAFF TGTGCCAGCAGCTTGGGGGGGGAGAACACTGAAGCTTTCTTT
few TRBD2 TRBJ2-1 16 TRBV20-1 CSARELAGWVYNEQFF TGCAGTGCTAGAGAACTAGCGGGATGGGTATACAATGAGCAGTTCTTC
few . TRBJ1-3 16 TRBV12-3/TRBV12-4 CASSAQTVSSGNTIYF TGTGCCAGCAGTGCACAAACCGTCAGCTCTGGAAACACCATATATTTT
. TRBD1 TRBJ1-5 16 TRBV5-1 CASSLGTGYSNQPQHF TGCGCCAGCAGCCTTGGGACAGGCTATAGCAATCAGCCCCAGCATTTT
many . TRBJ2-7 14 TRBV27 CASSTGTPPAEQYF TGTGCCAGCAGTACAGGGACCCCCCCGGCCGAGCAGTACTTC
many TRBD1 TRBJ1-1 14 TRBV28 CASIPGTDHTEAFF TGTGCCAGCATTCCCGGGACAGACCACACTGAAGCTTTCTTT
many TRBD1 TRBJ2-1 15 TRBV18 CASSPGQGSYNEQFF TGTGCCAGCTCCCCGGGACAGGGGTCCTACAATGAGCAGTTCTTC
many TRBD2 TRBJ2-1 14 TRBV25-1 CATGGLAGVDEQFF TGTGCCACAGGGGGACTAGCGGGAGTCGATGAGCAGTTCTTC
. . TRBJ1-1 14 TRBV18 CASSPGGATVEAFF TGTGCCAGCTCCCCCGGTGGGGCAACGGTTGAAGCTTTCTTT
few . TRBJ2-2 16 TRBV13 CASSLPQGADTGELFF TGTGCCAGCAGCCTACCGCAGGGCGCGGACACCGGGGAGCTGTTTTTT
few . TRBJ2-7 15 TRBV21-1 CASSNPAGGPYEQYF TGTGCCAGCAGCAACCCAGCGGGAGGGCCGTACGAGCAGTACTTC
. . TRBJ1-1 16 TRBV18 CASSPFYRRAGTEAFF TGTGCCAGCTCACCTTTTTATCGCAGGGCGGGGACTGAAGCTTTCTTT
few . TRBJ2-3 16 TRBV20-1 CSAGARNRGPTDTQYF TGCAGTGCAGGCGCTAGGAATCGGGGGCCCACAGATACGCAGTATTTT
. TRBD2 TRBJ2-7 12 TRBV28 CASNGGAYEQYF TGTGCCAGCAACGGGGGGGCCTACGAGCAGTACTTC
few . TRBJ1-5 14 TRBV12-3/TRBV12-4 CASSLAGQNQPQHF TGTGCCAGCAGTTTAGCAGGCCAGAATCAGCCCCAGCATTTT
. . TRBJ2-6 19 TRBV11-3 CASNLEGQLGFSGANVLTF TGTGCCAGCAACTTAGAGGGGCAGCTGGGTTTCTCTGGGGCCAACGTCCTGACTTTC
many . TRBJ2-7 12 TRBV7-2 CASSSSSSEQYF TGTGCCAGCAGCTCATCTAGTAGCGAGCAGTACTTC
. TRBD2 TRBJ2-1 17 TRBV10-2 CASSDPGLAGAGNEQFF TGCGCCAGCAGTGACCCCGGACTAGCGGGAGCGGGCAATGAGCAGTTCTTC
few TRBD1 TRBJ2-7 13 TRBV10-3 CAISQGVNSEQYF TGTGCCATCAGTCAGGGGGTAAACTCCGAGCAGTACTTC